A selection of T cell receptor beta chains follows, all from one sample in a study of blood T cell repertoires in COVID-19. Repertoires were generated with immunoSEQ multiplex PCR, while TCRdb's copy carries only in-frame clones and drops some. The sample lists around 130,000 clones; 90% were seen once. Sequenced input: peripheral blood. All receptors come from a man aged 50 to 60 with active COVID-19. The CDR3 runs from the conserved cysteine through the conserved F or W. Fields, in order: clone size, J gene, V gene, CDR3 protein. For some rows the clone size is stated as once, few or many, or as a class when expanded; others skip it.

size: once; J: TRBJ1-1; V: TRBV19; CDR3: CAIKSGGNTEAFF
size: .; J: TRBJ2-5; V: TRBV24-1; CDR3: CATSDRQGDQQETQYF
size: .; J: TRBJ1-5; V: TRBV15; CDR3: CATRSDSNQPQHF
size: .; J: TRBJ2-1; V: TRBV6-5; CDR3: CASETSTYNEQFF
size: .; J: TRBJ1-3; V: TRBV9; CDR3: CASSPQGQGAPGNTIYF
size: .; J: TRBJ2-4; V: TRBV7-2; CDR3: CASSARAGENIQYF
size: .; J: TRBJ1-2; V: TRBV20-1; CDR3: CSASVGPSYGYTF
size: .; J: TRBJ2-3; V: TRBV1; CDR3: CTSSPFTRGHLDTQYF
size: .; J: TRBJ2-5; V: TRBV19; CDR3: CASRNGGKETQYF
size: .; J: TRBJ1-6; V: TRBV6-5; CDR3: CASSPTGVPLHF
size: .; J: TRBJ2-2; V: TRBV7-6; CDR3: CASAEGGAYTGELFF
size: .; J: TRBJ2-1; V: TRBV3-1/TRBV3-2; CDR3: CASSQAGENEQFF
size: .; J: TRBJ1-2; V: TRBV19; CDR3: CASSVGYGYTF
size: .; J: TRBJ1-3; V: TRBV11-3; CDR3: CASSSHSGSGNTIYF
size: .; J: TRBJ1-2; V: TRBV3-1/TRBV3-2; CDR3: CASSHNDRVGYGYTF
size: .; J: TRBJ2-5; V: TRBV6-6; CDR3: CASRQWAQETQYF
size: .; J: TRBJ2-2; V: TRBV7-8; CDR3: CASSPVGTEMTGELFF
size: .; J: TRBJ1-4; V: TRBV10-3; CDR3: CAISESLSGVEKLFF